This TCR beta chain came from a study of T-cell memory formation after mild COVID-19. Study context: Each donor largely had its own TCR clusters.

Points from the study as a whole: Cross-reactive memory appears to have joined, as suggested by some responding clones showing up in pre-infection memory.

About this clonotype: Antigen specificity is unknown.

CDR1 and CDR2 from the germline V gene are SNHLY and FYNNEI. The CDR3 spans 11 residues. The V end lost 4 bases, the J end lost 4 bases, and 4 bases lay between the germline ends. With constant-segment primers, 5'RACE yielded cDNA libraries of TCR alpha and TCR beta that carried sample barcodes and UMIs. Each CDR3 protein is one row after TCRdb ran MiXCR on the 5' RACE reads. This sample has about 320,000 distinct CDR3 sequences, with approximately 15% found just once. What was sequenced was PBMCs or a T cell subset sorted from them (not recorded which). The rearrangement links TRBV2 to TRBJ1-2; D gene unclear. This TCR derives from a young man who had mild COVID-19 (a few samples of this study predate the infection). Cell type and time point are not known. CDR3 amino acids: CASSVSYGYTF. The CDR3 DNA reads TGTGCCAGCAGTGTTAGCTATGGCTACACCTTC.